This T cell receptor beta chain was observed in a study of blood T cell repertoires in COVID-19 (dated by TCRdb to 2018 to 2020). In terms of the full investigation: Samples from collaborators originated in the United States, Italy and Spain and spanned both the acute and convalescent phases of COVID-19. The prospective study material was composed of cDNA or gDNA derived from T cells, B-cell-depleted T cells, or PBMCs. Subjects who had been exposed to COVID-19, were actively infected with it, or had recovered from it provided the deeply sampled blood TCRbeta repertoires that made up the dataset. The repertoires were made available in a free public database intended to serve as a resource for research on the immune response to SARS-CoV-2. Samples came from the ongoing ImmuneRACE study (first 160 participants) plus 1,254 subjects from 6 global collaborators. The sample metadata nearly always contained a de-identified subject ID, COVID-19 status, age in years and sex. Where available, HLA class I and class II types were taken from metadata supplied by the sample provider and were not determined by assay-based typing.

The immunoSEQ Assay, a bias-controlled multiplex PCR, was used to amplify TCRbeta CDR3 regions from genomic DNA. In the authors' own workflow: Within the assay, amplification of reference gene primers was used to estimate how many nucleated cells each sample contained. To quantify the absolute abundance of each unique TCRbeta CDR3 rearrangement, sequence reads were collapsed and filtered. For each sample, productive Simpson clonality was calculated by taking the square root of Simpson's diversity index across productive rearrangements. The source is immuneACCESS, and TCRdb retained only in-frame sequences with V and J called. Part of the clones is not carried over; for the studies checked, unresolved V genes explain less than half of this, and the remainder is unexplained. V, J and clone size derive from that table, while D and trimming were established from the DNA sequence. Counted in this sample were approximately 200,000 clones; about 85% of them appeared once. The ten top clones hold over 15% of the sample.

General study outcomes and caveats: How much clinical and demographic metadata was included differed by source and by participant, and the metadata was provided uncurated.

Participants in the prospective study were aged about 18 to 89 years, lived in 20 to 30 United States geographic areas, and enrolled through a virtual design. Cohort assignment in the prospective study relied on participant-reported clinical history from a screening survey and a study questionnaire. Recovered participants in ImmuneRACE Cohort 3 were defined as having two consecutive negative NP/OP PCR tests, clearance from a healthcare professional, or resolution of symptoms. In the prospective study, mobile phlebotomists collected whole blood, serum and a nasopharyngeal or oropharyngeal swab from each participant. Over an approximately 2-month period, participants in the prospective study had the option of providing additional blood draws and questionnaires. Blood samples from the prospective study were shipped frozen or at room temperature prior to DNA extraction. On this clone itself: The antigen this receptor binds is unknown. The input lacks base qualities; no much larger clone sits a single base away.

The CDR3 starts with the cysteine, ends with the phenylalanine, and has 14 residues. Only the CDR3 DNA is retained, 42 bases long and in frame from the first base. V is reduced by 3 bases and J by 5 bases, leaving a spacing of 13 bases between them. According to the germline V gene, CDR1 reads LGHNA and CDR2 reads YNFKEQ. The V gene is TRBV4-2 and the J gene is TRBJ1-2; possibly the D gene is TRBD1, per 6 matching bases. This clonotype originated in a man between 35 and 55 years old who had recovered from COVID-19. Material for sequencing was PBMCs or T cells enriched from blood (not recorded which). The CDR3 sequence is CASSQGTRRYGYTF. At the DNA level, the sequence is TGTGCCAGCAGCCAGGGGACAAGACGGTATGGCTACACCTTC.